These 23 T cell receptor beta chains share one sample of origin, sequenced in a study of blood T cell repertoires in COVID-19. This table comes from immunoSEQ multiplex PCR, and its TCRdb copy is limited to in-frame clones, with some not included. The table has about 220,000 clones, about four fifths seen once. Sequenced: PBMCs or T cells enriched from blood (not recorded which). The receptors stem from an older woman who had recovered from COVID-19.

The chain employs TRBV19 and TRBJ1-2; D is undetermined. Looked up from germline, CDR1 is LNHDA and CDR2 is SQIVND (reference sequence). The CDR3 loop spans 15 amino acids. V lost 3 bases to trimming and J lost 8 bases, with 19 bases between them. CDR3 DNA: TGTGCCAGTAGTATGGCGCAGCTTCCGACGGGGGGCTACACCTTC. Protein product: CASSMAQLPTGGYTF.

The chain uses TRBV6-4 and TRBJ1-2; 7 nucleotides align to TRBD1. This CDR3 is built from 14 residues. In germline, CDR1 is MRHNA, CDR2 SNTAGT. V shed 6 bases and J 0 bases; nucleotides not matched to a gene: 4. In nucleotides, the CDR3 is TGTGCCAGCAGATCAGGGGGACCTAACTATGGCTACACCTTC. The encoded protein is CASRSGGPNYGYTF.

This chain links TRBV6-2 or TRBV6-3 with TRBJ1-2; TRBD1 might be the D (5 bases). Trimming removed 0 bases from V and 2 bases from J, with 13 bases in between. The CDR3 spans 16 residues. CDR1 and CDR2 (germline): MNHEY, SVGEGT. DNA of the CDR3: TGTGCCAGCAGTTACTCGGACGGCAGGGAAAACTATGGCTACACCTTC. The encoded protein is CASSYSDGRENYGYTF.

V usage is TRBV7-8 and J usage is TRBJ2-3; unclear D gene. V was clipped by 1 base and J by 6 bases, with 11 bases between them. CDR3 size: 14 residues. Germline values: CDR1 SGHVS, CDR2 FQNEAQ. In nucleotides, the CDR3 is TGTGCCAGCAGCTTAGGCTACAAGGAGGATACGCAGTATTTT. This codes for CASSLGYKEDTQYF.

CDR3 residues: CASQEQGSNEKLFF. The CDR3 region has the DNA TGTGCCAGCCAAGAACAGGGTTCTAATGAAAAACTGTTTTTT. The chain is built from TRBV2 and TRBJ1-4; D may be TRBD1 (6 bases). Per germline, CDR1 SNHLY and CDR2 FYNNEI. V lost 8 bases, J lost 3 bases, and 13 bases lay in between. The CDR3 loop spans 14 amino acids. Combining the CDR3 with reference TRBV2 and TRBJ1-4 gives the whole variable domain EPEVTQTPSHQVTQMGQEVILRCVPISNHLYFYWYRQILGQKVEFLVSFYNNEISEKSEIFDDQFSVERPDGSNFTLKIRSTKLEDSAMYFCASQEQGSNEKLFFGSGTQLSVL.

This chain links TRBV18 with TRBJ2-3; possible D gene TRBD2, 6 bases. Germline values: CDR1 KGHSH, CDR2 LQKENI. V was cut by 3 bases and J by 4 bases, with 11 bases left in between. The CDR3 length is 14 residues. The DNA of the CDR3 is TGTGCCAGCTCACCGACTAGTAGGGCAGATACGCAGTATTTT. Translating it yields CASSPTSRADTQYF.

This clone was detected only once. V is TRBV5-6 and J is TRBJ1-4, with 9 bases aligning to TRBD1. J lost 8 bases, V lost 4 bases, and 9 bases had no gene match. The CDR3 totals 15 residues. CDR1 and CDR2 from the germline V gene are SGHDT and YYEEEE. The CDR3 coding sequence is TGTGCCAGCAGCCCTCCGGACAGGGGCGCGGAAAAACTGTTTTTT. Protein sequence: CASSPPDRGAEKLFF. Filled out from reference TRBV5-6 and TRBJ1-4, the complete variable domain reads DAGVTQSPTHLIKTRGQQVTLRCSPKSGHDTVSWYQQALGQGPQFIFQYYEEEERQRGNFPDRFSGHQFPNYSSELNVNALLLGDSALYLCASSPPDRGAEKLFFGSGTQLSVL.

The chain recombines TRBV12-3 or TRBV12-4 with TRBJ1-2; a weak D match, TRBD1 (5 bases). The CDR3 runs 13 residues. V lost 3 bases and J 6 bases, leaving 11 bases between the germline ends. The CDR3 loop is CASSFGGIHGYTF. The CDR3 region has the DNA TGTGCCAGCAGTTTCGGGGGTATCCATGGCTACACCTTC.

This clone was detected once. Here the CDR3 reads CASSEALRGVSGYTF. The CDR3 DNA is TGTGCCAGCAGTGAAGCGCTTCGGGGGGTCTCTGGCTACACCTTC. The J gene is TRBJ1-2, the V gene TRBV2; perhaps TRBD1 as D (5 bases). V was trimmed by 0 bases and J by 7 bases, leaving 15 bases between them. The CDR3 sequence is 15 residues long. Germline CDR1 is SNHLY and CDR2 is FYNNEI.

This clone was picked up one time. V usage is TRBV5-1 and J usage is TRBJ2-3; D is undetermined. Germline loops: CDR1 SGHRS, CDR2 YFSETQ. Deletions cut 4 bases from V and 6 bases from J, with 15 bases between. The CDR3 totals 14 residues. The CDR3 is CASSPVATPDTQYF. CDR3 coding DNA: TGCGCCAGCAGCCCGGTAGCTACCCCGGATACGCAGTATTTT.

A remark on this clone: This specimen includes other DNA sequences encoding the same CDR3. The chain couples TRBV2 to TRBJ1-5; no reliable D call. V was shortened by 2 bases and J by 6 bases, with 8 bases between the two germline ends. The germline V gene has CDR1 SNHLY and CDR2 FYNNEI. CDR3 size: 13 residues. The chain's CDR3 is CASSETRAQPQHF. The CDR3 nucleotides are TGTGCCAGCAGTGAAACGAGGGCTCAGCCCCAGCATTTT.

V is TRBV7-9 and J is TRBJ2-7; weak D call: TRBD1 (6 bases). The germline V and J ends were trimmed by 3 bases and 0 bases, with 9 bases remaining between them. Germline V CDR1 and CDR2: SEHNR, FQNEAQ (reference sequence). CDR3 size: 14 residues. The CDR3 DNA sequence: TGTGCCAGCAGCTTCTGGGGGCCCTCCTACGAGCAGTACTTC. It translates to CASSFWGPSYEQYF. Full variable domain (outside the CDR3, taken from reference TRBV7-9 and TRBJ2-7): DTGVSQNPRHKITKRGQNVTFRCDPISEHNRLYWYRQTLGQGPEFLTYFQNEAQLEKSRLLSDRFSAERPKGSFSTLEIQRTEQGDSAMYLCASSFWGPSYEQYFGPGTRLTVT.

The chain couples TRBV6-2 or TRBV6-3 to TRBJ1-5; D is undetermined. CDR3 length: 16 amino acids. Per germline, CDR1 MNHEY and CDR2 SVGEGT. V lost 5 bases and J lost 1, with 15 bases in between. CDR3 nucleotide sequence: TGTGCCAGCAGTCATCGGGAAGTTCGAAGCAATCAGCCCCAGCATTTT. Amino acids: CASSHREVRSNQPQHF.

The rearrangement joins TRBV5-6 to TRBJ2-3; D is unclear. This CDR3 spans 16 amino acids. CDR1 and CDR2 from the germline V gene are SGHDT and YYEEEE. V lost 6 bases to trimming and J lost 4 bases, with 21 bases between them. The CDR3 reads CASTILSGLAADTQYF. In nucleotides, the CDR3 is TGTGCCAGCACCATTCTATCGGGTTTAGCAGCAGATACGCAGTATTTT.

The chain carries TRBV4-2 and TRBJ1-6; the match to TRBD1 covers 9 bases. The J segment lost 9 bases and the V segment lost 3 bases, leaving 9 bases of the junction unmatched. The length of the CDR3 is 16 residues. CDR1 and CDR2 from the germline V gene are LGHNA and YNFKEQ. The CDR3 DNA follows: TGTGCCAGCAGCCACATGACAGGGGGTAGTCGTTCACCCCTCCACTTT. It is translated as CASSHMTGGSRSPLHF.

This clone was recorded once. The CDR3 sequence: CASSLEGSGAVTYEQYF. In nucleotides, the CDR3 is TGTGCCAGCAGCTTAGAAGGTTCAGGGGCCGTTACCTACGAGCAGTACTTC. The chain couples TRBV7-2 to TRBJ2-7; perhaps TRBD1 as D (6 bases). The CDR3 totals 17 residues. V was clipped by 1 base and J by 2 bases, with 18 bases between them. Germline V gene data show CDR1 as SGHTA and CDR2 as FQGNSA.

In this sample, this clone turned up a few times. The CDR3 DNA reads as TGTGCCAGCAGCTTAAAGGGACTAGCGGGAGGGAGTGAGCAGTTCTTC. The encoded protein is CASSLKGLAGGSEQFF. The chain is built from TRBV7-2 and TRBJ2-1, with 16 bases fitting TRBD2. The ends lost 2 bases at V and 9 bases at J; junction bases unmatched: 4. CDR3 length: 16 amino acids. Per the germline V gene, CDR1 is SGHTA and CDR2 is FQGNSA.

The gene calls are TRBV9 and TRBJ2-3; tentatively, D is TRBD1 (7 bases). V shed 6 bases and J shed 1 base, with 18 bases lying between them. Germline assignment: CDR1 SGDLS and CDR2 YYNGEE. The CDR3 spans 16 residues. The DNA of the CDR3 is TGTGCCAGCACCCCTCAGGGGGGCTACGGCACAGATACGCAGTATTTT. Protein: CASTPQGGYGTDTQYF.

This clone was counted once. The rearrangement links TRBV7-6 to TRBJ1-2; 12 bases are shared with TRBD1. The V gene end was trimmed by 5 bases and the J gene end by 4 bases; junction bases not matched to a gene: 5. From germline, CDR1 is SGHVS and CDR2 FNYEAQ. The CDR3 sequence is 15 residues long. CDR3 bases: TGTGCCAGCAGCCCCGGGACAGGGGGCGGCTATGGCTACACCTTC. It specifies CASSPGTGGGYGYTF.

The genes are TRBV5-1 and TRBJ2-3; 10 bases fit TRBD2. CDR1 is SGHRS, CDR2 YFSETQ, per germline. The CDR3 is made up of 16 amino acids. V gave up 4 bases and J gave up 2 bases; unmatched junction bases: 7. CDR3: CASSPLAGGFTDTQYF. The CDR3 nucleotides read TGCGCCAGCAGCCCCTTAGCGGGGGGCTTCACAGATACGCAGTATTTT. Variable domain in full (rest from reference TRBV5-1 and TRBJ2-3): KAGVTQTPRYLIKTRGQQVTLSCSPISGHRSVSWYQQTPGQGLQFLFEYFSETQRNKGNFPGRFSGRQFSNSRSEMNVSTLELGDSALYLCASSPLAGGFTDTQYFGPGTRLTVL.

This clone was counted ten times or more. V usage is TRBV4-1 and J usage is TRBJ2-2; TRBD1 is a possible D gene (5 bases). This CDR3 has 16 residues. Germline V gene lookup returns CDR1 MGHRA and CDR2 YSYEKL. V was clipped by 4 bases and J by 5 bases, with 17 bases between them. This CDR3 reads CASSRPGAARTGELFF. CDR3 sequence (DNA): TGCGCCAGCAGCCGACCTGGGGCGGCGAGAACCGGGGAGCTGTTTTTT.

The rearrangement joins TRBV7-8 to TRBJ1-1; 8 nucleotides align to TRBD1. CDR3 size: 15 residues. The germline V gene encodes CDR1 SGHVS and CDR2 FQNEAQ. V trimming: 6 bases; J trimming: 7 bases; junction bases outside the gene matches: 13. The CDR3 region has the DNA TGTGCCAGCAGTCGAAACCCTTTGACAGGGGTTGAAGCTTTCTTT. It codes for CASSRNPLTGVEAFF.

This chain joins TRBV3-1 (or the pseudogene TRBV3-2) and TRBJ2-1; the D gene is possibly TRBD2 (6 bases). The CDR3 has 16 amino acids. V lost 4 bases to trimming and J lost 2 bases, with 15 bases between them. The germline V gene has CDR1 LGHDT and CDR2 YNNKEL (reference sequence). In DNA, the CDR3 is TGTGCCAGCAGCCCCTCCCGGGACTCCACCTACAATGAGCAGTTCTTC. Its translation: CASSPSRDSTYNEQFF.